Listed here are 8 T cell receptor beta chains from one sample, sequenced in a study of chronic HIV infection and antiretroviral therapy. TCRdb reprocessed the 5' RACE reads with MiXCR, giving one entry per CDR3 protein. The sample holds around 31,000 distinct CDR3 sequences, around 9% seen once. Sequencing input: peripheral blood. These receptors all come from an adult who had HIV and had not received antiretroviral therapy, or was an uninfected healthy control (not recorded which).

This clonotype was counted a few times. V and J are TRBV10-3 and TRBJ2-2, with D hard to call. CDR1 and CDR2 (germline): ENHRY, SYGVKD. The CDR3 has 13 residues. Trimming removed 8 bases at V and 2 bases at J, with 9 bases between. The CDR3 DNA sequence: TGTGCCATCTCCGGGTTAAACACCGGGGAGCTGTTTTTT. Amino acid sequence: CAISGLNTGELFF.

The table lists this clonotype with a count of one. This chain joins TRBV5-1 and TRBJ1-1; TRBD1 might be the D (6 bases). CDR1 is SGHRS, CDR2 YFSETQ, per germline. This CDR3 contains 17 residues. V was pared by 5 bases and J by 6 bases, with 26 bases between. In DNA form, the CDR3 reads TGCGCCAGCAGTATATCCCACACAGGGCGGGGTGTCGCTGAAGCTTTCTTT. This encodes CASSISHTGRGVAEAFF.

This clonotype has ten or more counts. The chain employs TRBV5-5 and TRBJ1-1, with unresolved D. Trimming removed 6 bases at V and 0 bases at J, with 9 bases between. The CDR3 has 13 residues. Germline loops: CDR1 SGHKS, CDR2 YYEKEE (reference sequence). CDR3: CASTASVNTEAFF. Written as DNA, the CDR3 is TGTGCCAGCACCGCATCAGTGAACACTGAAGCTTTCTTT. Full variable domain (missing parts from reference TRBV5-5 and TRBJ1-1): DAGVTQSPTHLIKTRGQQVTLRCSPISGHKSVSWYQQVLGQGPQFIFQYYEKEERGRGNFPDRFSARQFPNYSSELNVNALLLGDSALYLCASTASVNTEAFFGQGTRLTVV.

This clonotype was detected a few times. J is TRBJ2-6 and V is TRBV5-1; TRBD1 matches 7 bases. With 0 bases clipped from V and 1 base from J, the junction kept 4 bases outside the gene matches. CDR1 and CDR2 (germline): SGHRS, YFSETQ. The CDR3 totals 17 residues. Here the CDR3 reads CASSLDAQGSGANVLTF. In nucleotides, the CDR3 is TGCGCCAGCAGCTTGGACGCACAGGGGTCTGGGGCCAACGTCCTGACTTTC.

CDR3 sequence reads: CASSHGAGTDEQFF. CDR3 bases: TGCGCCAGCAGCCATGGGGCAGGGACGGATGAGCAGTTCTTC. V usage is TRBV4-1 and J usage is TRBJ2-1; perhaps D is TRBD1 or TRBD2 (5 bases each). This CDR3 is 14 amino acids long. V lost 3 bases to trimming and J lost 8 bases, with 14 bases between them. CDR1 is MGHRA, CDR2 YSYEKL, per germline.

This clonotype has a count of ten or more. The chain carries TRBV27 and TRBJ2-1; 10 bases line up with TRBD2. Germline CDR1 is MNHEY and CDR2 is SMNVEV (reference sequence). CDR3 size: 16 residues. J lost 10 bases, V lost 5 bases, and 14 bases had no gene match. Here the CDR3 DNA reads TGTGCCAGCAGTGTATACCTAGCGGGGGTTCGTCGGGAGCAGTTCTTC. It specifies CASSVYLAGVRREQFF.

This clonotype has more than one count but fewer than ten. The J gene is TRBJ1-1, the V gene TRBV27; D possibly corresponds to TRBD1 (5 bases). V was cut by 5 bases and J by 5 bases, with 15 bases left in between. Looked up from germline, CDR1 is MNHEY and CDR2 is SMNVEV (reference sequence). CDR3 length equals 14 residues. CDR3 in amino acids: CASSPNPTVTEAFF. CDR3 bases: TGTGCCAGCAGTCCCAACCCGACAGTAACTGAAGCTTTCTTT.

The rearrangement joins TRBV29-1 to TRBJ2-7; 9 bases are shared with TRBD1. With V trimmed by 5 bases and J by 3 bases, 5 bases remained unmatched. CDR1 is SQVTM and CDR2 is ANQGSEA in the germline V gene. CDR3 length: 13 residues. This CDR3 reads CSVIGQGSYEQYF. CDR3 nucleotides: TGCAGCGTTATTGGACAGGGGAGCTACGAGCAGTACTTC.